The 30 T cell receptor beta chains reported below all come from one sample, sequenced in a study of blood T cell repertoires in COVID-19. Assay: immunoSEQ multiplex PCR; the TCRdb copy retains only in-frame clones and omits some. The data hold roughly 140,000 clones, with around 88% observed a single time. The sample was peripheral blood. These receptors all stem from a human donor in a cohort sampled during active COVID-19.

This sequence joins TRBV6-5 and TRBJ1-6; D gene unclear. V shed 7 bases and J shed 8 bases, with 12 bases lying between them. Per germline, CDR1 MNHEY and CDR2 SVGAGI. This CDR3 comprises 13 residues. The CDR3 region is CASTARDHSPLHF. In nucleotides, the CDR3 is TGTGCCAGCACTGCTCGGGATCATTCACCCCTCCACTTT.

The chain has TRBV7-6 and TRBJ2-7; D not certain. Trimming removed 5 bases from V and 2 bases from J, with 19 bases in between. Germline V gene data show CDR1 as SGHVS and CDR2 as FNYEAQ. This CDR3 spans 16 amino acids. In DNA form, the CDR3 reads TGTGCCAGCAGCCTGAACCCACAGCCGGCCGCCTACGAGCAGTACTTC. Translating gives CASSLNPQPAAYEQYF.

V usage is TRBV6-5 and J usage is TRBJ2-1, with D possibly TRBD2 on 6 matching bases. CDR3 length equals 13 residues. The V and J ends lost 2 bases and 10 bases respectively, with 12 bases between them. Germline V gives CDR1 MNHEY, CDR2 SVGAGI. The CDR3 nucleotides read TGTGCCAGCAGTTACACACTAGCTGAGGAGCAGTTCTTC. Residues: CASSYTLAEEQFF.

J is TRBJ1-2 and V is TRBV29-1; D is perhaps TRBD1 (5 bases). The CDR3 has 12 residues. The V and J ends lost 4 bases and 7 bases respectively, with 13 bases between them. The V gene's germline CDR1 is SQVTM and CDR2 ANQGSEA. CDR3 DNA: TGCAGCGTTGCCCCTGGGGCAGGTGGCTACACCTTC. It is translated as CSVAPGAGGYTF.

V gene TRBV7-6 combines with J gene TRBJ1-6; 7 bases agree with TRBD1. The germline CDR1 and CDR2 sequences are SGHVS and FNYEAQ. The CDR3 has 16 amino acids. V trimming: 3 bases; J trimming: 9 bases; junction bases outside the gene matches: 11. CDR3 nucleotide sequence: TGTGCCAGCAGCTTGGGGGACAGCTTTATAGGTTCACCCCTCCACTTT. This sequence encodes CASSLGDSFIGSPLHF.

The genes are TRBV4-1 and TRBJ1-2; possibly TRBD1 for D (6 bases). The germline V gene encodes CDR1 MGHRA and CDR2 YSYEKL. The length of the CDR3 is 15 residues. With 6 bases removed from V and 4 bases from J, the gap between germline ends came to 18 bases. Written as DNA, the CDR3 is TGCGCCAGCAGAAAGACGGACAGAGAAGTCTATGGCTACACCTTC. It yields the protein CASRKTDREVYGYTF.

The CDR3 region is CASSPRGLPSTDTQYF. Written as DNA, the CDR3 is TGTGCCAGCTCACCGCGAGGACTACCTAGCACAGATACGCAGTATTTT. V and J are TRBV18 and TRBJ2-3; a weak D match, TRBD2 (6 bases). Trimming took 3 bases from V and 0 from J, leaving 13 bases between them. This CDR3 comprises 16 residues. Germline lookup yields CDR1 KGHSH and CDR2 LQKENI.

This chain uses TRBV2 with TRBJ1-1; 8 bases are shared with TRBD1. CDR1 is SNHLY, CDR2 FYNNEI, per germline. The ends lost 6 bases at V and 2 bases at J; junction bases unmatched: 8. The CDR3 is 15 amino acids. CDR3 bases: TGTGCCAGCAGGTTAAGGACAGGGCCAAACACTGAAGCTTTCTTT. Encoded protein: CASRLRTGPNTEAFF. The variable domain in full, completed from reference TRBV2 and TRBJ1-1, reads EPEVTQTPSHQVTQMGQEVILRCVPISNHLYFYWYRQILGQKVEFLVSFYNNEISEKSEIFDDQFSVERPDGSNFTLKIRSTKLEDSAMYFCASRLRTGPNTEAFFGQGTRLTVV.

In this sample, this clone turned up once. CDR3 bases: TGTGCCAGCAGCCTATCAGACACTAACTATGGCTACACCTTC. Translated, it gives CASSLSDTNYGYTF. V gene TRBV11-2 combines with J gene TRBJ1-2; no clear D. The CDR3 loop spans 14 amino acids. V was trimmed by 5 bases and J by 0 bases, leaving 10 bases between them. The germline V gene encodes CDR1 SGHAT and CDR2 FQNNGV.

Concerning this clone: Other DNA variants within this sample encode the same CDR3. The CDR3: CAISEWTGTDTQYF. The CDR3 DNA sequence: TGTGCCATCAGTGAATGGACAGGCACAGATACGCAGTATTTT. The chain has TRBV10-3 and TRBJ2-3, with D perhaps TRBD1 (6 bases). Trimming shortened V by 3 bases and J by 1 base, and 8 bases separated the two germline ends. The CDR3 spans 14 residues. Germline values: CDR1 ENHRY, CDR2 SYGVKD.

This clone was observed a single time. The chain's CDR3 is CATSDSGDEKLFF. CDR3 in DNA: TGTGCCACCAGTGATTCGGGTGATGAAAAACTGTTTTTT. The chain uses TRBV24-1 and TRBJ1-4; D gene uncertain. V gave up 2 bases and J gave up 6 bases, with 6 bases separating them. The CDR3 length is 13 residues. Germline V CDR1 and CDR2: KGHDR, SFDVKD.

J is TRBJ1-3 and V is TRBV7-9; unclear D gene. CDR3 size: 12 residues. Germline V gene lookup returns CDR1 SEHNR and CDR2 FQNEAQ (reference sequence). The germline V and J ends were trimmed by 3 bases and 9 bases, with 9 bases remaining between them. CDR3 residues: CASSLAARTIYF. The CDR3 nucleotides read TGTGCCAGCAGCTTGGCCGCCCGCACCATATATTTT.

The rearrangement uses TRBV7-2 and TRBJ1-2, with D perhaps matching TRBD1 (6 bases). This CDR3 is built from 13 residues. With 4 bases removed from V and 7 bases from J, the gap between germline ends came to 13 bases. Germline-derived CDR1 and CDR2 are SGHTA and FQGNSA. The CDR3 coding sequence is TGTGCCAGCAGCTCAGGGGTCCAGCGTGGCTACACCTTC. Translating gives CASSSGVQRGYTF.

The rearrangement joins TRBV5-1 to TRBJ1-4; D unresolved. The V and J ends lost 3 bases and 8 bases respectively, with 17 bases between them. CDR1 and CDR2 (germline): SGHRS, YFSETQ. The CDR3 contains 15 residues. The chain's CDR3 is CASSSEPTGREKLFF. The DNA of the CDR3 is TGCGCCAGCAGCTCGGAACCAACCGGGAGAGAAAAACTGTTTTTT.

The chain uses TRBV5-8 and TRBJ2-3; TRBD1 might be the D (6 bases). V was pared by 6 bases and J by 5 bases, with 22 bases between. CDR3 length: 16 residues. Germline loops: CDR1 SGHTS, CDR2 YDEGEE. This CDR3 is CASKFLRGGFGDTQYF. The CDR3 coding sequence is TGTGCCAGCAAGTTCCTGAGAGGGGGTTTCGGAGATACGCAGTATTTT.

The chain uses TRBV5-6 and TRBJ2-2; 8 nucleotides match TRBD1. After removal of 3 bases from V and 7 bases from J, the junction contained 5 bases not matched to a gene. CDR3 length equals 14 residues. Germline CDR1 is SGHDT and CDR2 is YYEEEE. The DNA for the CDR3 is TGTGCCAGCAGCTCCAGGGGGCGCGTCGGGGAGCTGTTTTTT. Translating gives CASSSRGRVGELFF.

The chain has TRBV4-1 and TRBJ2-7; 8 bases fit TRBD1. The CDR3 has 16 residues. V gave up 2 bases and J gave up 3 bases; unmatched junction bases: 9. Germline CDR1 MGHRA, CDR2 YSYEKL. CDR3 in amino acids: CASSQPGTGLIYEQYF. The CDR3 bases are TGCGCCAGCAGCCAACCCGGGACAGGTCTGATCTACGAGCAGTACTTC.

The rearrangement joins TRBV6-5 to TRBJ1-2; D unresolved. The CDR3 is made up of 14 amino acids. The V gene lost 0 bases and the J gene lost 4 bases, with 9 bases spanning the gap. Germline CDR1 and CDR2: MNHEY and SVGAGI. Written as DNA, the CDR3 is TGTGCCAGCAGTTACTCGAAATCGGGCTATGGCTACACCTTC. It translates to CASSYSKSGYGYTF.

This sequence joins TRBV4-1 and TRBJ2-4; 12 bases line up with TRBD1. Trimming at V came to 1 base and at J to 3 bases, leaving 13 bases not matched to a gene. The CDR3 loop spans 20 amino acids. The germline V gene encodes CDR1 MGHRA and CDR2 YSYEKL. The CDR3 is CASSQGLLRDRGRDKNIQYF. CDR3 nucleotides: TGCGCCAGCAGCCAAGGTCTTTTGCGGGACAGGGGGCGGGACAAAAACATTCAGTACTTC.

The chain's CDR3 is CASSQDPSRGPAKNIQYF. The CDR3 DNA is TGCGCCAGCAGCCAAGACCCTAGCAGGGGGCCTGCCAAAAACATTCAGTACTTC. This sequence joins TRBV4-3 and TRBJ2-4; 8 bases are shared with TRBD1. The CDR3 has 18 amino acids. In germline, CDR1 is LGHNA, CDR2 YSLEER. J gave up 1 base and V 0 bases, and 8 bases lay outside the gene matches.

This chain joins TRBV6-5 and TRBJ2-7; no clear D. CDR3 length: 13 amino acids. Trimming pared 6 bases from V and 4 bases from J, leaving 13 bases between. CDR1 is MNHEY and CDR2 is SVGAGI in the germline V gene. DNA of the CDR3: TGTGCCAGCAGCGCGGATCTTAGATACGAGCAGTACTTC. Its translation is CASSADLRYEQYF.

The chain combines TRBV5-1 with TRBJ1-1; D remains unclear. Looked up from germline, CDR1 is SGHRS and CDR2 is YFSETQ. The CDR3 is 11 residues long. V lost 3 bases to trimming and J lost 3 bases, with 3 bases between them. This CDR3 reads CASSSDTEAFF. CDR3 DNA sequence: TGCGCCAGCAGCTCGGACACTGAAGCTTTCTTT. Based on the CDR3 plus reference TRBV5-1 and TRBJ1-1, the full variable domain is KAGVTQTPRYLIKTRGQQVTLSCSPISGHRSVSWYQQTPGQGLQFLFEYFSETQRNKGNFPGRFSGRQFSNSRSEMNVSTLELGDSALYLCASSSDTEAFFGQGTRLTVV.

The CDR3 DNA sequence: TGTGCCAGCAGTGAAGCTAGTGGGGGACGGACAGGGAGCTGGTACGAGCAGTACTTC. It encodes CASSEASGGRTGSWYEQYF. V and J are TRBV2 and TRBJ2-7; TRBD1 matches at 8 bases. The CDR3 is 19 amino acids. V was pared by 0 bases and J by 4 bases, with 17 bases of the junction left unmatched. Germline lookup yields CDR1 SNHLY and CDR2 FYNNEI.

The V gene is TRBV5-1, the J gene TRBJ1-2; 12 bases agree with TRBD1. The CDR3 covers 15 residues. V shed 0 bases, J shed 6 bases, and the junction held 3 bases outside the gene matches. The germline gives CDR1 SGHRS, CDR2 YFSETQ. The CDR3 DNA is TGCGCCAGCAGCTTGGCCGGGACAGGGGGCCATGGCTACACCTTC. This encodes CASSLAGTGGHGYTF.

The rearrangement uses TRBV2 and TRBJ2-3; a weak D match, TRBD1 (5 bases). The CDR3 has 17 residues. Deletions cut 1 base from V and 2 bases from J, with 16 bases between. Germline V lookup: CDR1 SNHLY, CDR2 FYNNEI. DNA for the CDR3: TGTGCCAGCAGTGAAGATGGAACAGGAAGCCCCACAGATACGCAGTATTTT. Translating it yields CASSEDGTGSPTDTQYF.

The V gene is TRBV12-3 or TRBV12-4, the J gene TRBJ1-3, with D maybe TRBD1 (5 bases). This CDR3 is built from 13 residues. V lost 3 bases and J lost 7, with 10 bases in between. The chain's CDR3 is CASSFGGGNTIYF. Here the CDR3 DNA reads TGTGCCAGCAGTTTCGGGGGGGGGAACACCATATATTTT.

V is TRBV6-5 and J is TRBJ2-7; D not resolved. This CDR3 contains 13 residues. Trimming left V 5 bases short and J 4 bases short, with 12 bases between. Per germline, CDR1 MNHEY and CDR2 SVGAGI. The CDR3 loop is CASSPRVRYEQYF. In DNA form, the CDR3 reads TGTGCCAGCAGTCCCCGTGTGCGGTACGAGCAGTACTTC.

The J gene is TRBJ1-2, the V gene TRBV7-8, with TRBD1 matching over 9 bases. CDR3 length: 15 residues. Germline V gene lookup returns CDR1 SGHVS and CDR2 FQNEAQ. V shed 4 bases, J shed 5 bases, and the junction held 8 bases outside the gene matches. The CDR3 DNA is TGTGCCAGCAGCTCCAGGACAGGGGATGGATATGGCTACACCTTC. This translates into CASSSRTGDGYGYTF. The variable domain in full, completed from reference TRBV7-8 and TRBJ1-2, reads GAGVSQSPRYKVAKRGQDVALRCDPISGHVSLFWYQQALGQGPEFLTYFQNEAQLDKSGLPSDRFFAERPEGSVSTLKIQRTQQEDSAVYLCASSSRTGDGYGYTFGSGTRLTVV.

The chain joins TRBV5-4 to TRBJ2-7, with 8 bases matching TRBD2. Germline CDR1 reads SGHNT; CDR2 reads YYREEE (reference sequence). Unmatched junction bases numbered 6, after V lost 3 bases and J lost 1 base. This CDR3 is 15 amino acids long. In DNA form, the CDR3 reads TGTGCCAGCAGCTGGGAGCGGGGGAGTTCCTACGAGCAGTACTTC. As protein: CASSWERGSSYEQYF.

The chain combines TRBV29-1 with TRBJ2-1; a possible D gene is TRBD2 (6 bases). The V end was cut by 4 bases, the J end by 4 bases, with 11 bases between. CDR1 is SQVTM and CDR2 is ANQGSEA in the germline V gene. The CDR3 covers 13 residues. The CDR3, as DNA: TGCAGCGTTGCTCGGGGGTTTTACAATGAGCAGTTCTTC. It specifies CSVARGFYNEQFF.